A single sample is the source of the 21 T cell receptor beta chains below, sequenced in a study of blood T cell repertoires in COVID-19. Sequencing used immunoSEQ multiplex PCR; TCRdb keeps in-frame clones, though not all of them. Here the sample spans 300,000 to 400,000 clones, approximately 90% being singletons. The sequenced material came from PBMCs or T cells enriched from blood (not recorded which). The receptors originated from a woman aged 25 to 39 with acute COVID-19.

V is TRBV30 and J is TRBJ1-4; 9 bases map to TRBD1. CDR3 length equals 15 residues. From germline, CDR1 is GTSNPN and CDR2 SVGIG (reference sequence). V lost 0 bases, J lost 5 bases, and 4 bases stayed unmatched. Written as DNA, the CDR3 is TGTGCCTGGAGTGTAGCCGGGACAGGGAATGAAAAACTGTTTTTT. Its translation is CAWSVAGTGNEKLFF.

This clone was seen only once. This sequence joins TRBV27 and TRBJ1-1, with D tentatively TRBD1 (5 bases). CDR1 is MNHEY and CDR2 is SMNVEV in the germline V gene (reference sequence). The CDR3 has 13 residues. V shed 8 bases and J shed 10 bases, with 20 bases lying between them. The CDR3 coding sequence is TGTGCCAGCTACAATCCGGTGGGGGGGGGAGCTTTCTTT. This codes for CASYNPVGGGAFF.

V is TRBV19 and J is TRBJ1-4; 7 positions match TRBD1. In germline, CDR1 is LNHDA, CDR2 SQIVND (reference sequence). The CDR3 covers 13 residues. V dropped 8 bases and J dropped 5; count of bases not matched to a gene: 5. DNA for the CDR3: TGTGCCAGTCAAAGGGGGCGAAATGAAAAACTGTTTTTT. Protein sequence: CASQRGRNEKLFF.

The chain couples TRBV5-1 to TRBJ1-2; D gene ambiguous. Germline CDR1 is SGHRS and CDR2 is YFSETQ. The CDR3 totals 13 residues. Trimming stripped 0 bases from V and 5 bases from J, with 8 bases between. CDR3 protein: CASSLEAAYGYTF. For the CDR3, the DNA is TGCGCCAGCAGCTTGGAGGCAGCGTATGGCTACACCTTC.

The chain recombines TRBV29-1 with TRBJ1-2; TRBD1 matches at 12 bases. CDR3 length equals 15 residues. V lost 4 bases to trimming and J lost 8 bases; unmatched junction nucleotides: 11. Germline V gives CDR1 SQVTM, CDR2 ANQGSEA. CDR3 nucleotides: TGCAGCGTTGTGGACGCCGGGACAGGGGGCAGGGGCTACACCTTC. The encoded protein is CSVVDAGTGGRGYTF.

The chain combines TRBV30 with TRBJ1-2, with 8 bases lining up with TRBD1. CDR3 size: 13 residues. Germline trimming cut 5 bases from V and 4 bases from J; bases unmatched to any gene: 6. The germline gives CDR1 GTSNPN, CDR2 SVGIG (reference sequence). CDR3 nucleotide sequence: TGTGCCTGGGGGACAGGAGCTTCCTATGGCTACACCTTC. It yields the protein CAWGTGASYGYTF.

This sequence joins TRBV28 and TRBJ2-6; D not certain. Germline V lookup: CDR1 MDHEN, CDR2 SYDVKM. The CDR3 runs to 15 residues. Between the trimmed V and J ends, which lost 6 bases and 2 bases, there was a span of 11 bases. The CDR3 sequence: CASSSTRAGANVLTF. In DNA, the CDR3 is TGTGCCAGCAGCTCAACTCGGGCTGGGGCCAACGTCCTGACTTTC.

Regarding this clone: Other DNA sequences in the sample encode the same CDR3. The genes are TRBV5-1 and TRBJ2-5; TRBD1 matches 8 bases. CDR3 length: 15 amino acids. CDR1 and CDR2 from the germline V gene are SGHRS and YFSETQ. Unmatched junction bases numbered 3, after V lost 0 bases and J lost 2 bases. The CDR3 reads CASSLGTGYQETQYF. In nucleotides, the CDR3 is TGCGCCAGCAGCTTGGGGACAGGGTATCAAGAGACCCAGTACTTC. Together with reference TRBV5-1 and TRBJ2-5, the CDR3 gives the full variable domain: KAGVTQTPRYLIKTRGQQVTLSCSPISGHRSVSWYQQTPGQGLQFLFEYFSETQRNKGNFPGRFSGRQFSNSRSEMNVSTLELGDSALYLCASSLGTGYQETQYFGPGTRLLVL.

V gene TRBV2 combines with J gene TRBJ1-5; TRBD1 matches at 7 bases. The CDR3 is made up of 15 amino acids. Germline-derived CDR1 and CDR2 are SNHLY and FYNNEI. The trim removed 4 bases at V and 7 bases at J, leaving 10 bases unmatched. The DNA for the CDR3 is TGTGCCAGCAGTGGAGAGACAGGGCGTGCGCAGCCCCAGCATTTT. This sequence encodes CASSGETGRAQPQHF.

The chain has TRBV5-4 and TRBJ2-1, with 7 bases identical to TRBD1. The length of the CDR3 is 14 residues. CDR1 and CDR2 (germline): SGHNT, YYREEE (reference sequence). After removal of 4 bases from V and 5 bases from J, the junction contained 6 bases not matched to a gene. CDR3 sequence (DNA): TGTGCCAGCAGCCAGACAGGGTCTGACAATGAGCAGTTCTTC. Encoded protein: CASSQTGSDNEQFF.

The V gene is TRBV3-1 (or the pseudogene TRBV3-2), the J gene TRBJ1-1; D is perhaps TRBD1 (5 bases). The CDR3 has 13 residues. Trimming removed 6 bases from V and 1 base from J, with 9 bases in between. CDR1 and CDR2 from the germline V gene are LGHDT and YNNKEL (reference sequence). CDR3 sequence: CASRGTENTEAFF. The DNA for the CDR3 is TGTGCCAGCAGGGGGACTGAGAACACTGAAGCTTTCTTT.

CDR3 nucleotides: TGTGCCAGCAGTACAGAAGGTGAAGCTTTCTTT. Amino acid sequence: CASSTEGEAFF. This rearrangement joins TRBV12-3 or TRBV12-4 to TRBJ1-1; D call uncertain. Trimming shortened V by 5 bases and J by 7 bases, and 8 bases separated the two germline ends. This CDR3 is 11 amino acids long.

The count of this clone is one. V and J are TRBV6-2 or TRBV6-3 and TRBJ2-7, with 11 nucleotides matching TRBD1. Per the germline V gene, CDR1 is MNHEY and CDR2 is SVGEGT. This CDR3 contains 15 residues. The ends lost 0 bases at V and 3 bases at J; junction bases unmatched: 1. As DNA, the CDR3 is TGTGCCAGCAGTTACTCGGGGACAGGGGGCTACGAGCAGTACTTC. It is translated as CASSYSGTGGYEQYF.

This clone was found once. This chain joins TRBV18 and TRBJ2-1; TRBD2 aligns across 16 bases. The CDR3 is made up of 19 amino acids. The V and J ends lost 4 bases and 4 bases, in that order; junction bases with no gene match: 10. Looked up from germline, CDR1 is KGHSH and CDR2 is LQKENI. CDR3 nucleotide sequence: TGTGCCAGCTCACGGACCGGGACTAGCGGGGGGGCCATGTACAATGAGCAGTTCTTC. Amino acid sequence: CASSRTGTSGGAMYNEQFF.

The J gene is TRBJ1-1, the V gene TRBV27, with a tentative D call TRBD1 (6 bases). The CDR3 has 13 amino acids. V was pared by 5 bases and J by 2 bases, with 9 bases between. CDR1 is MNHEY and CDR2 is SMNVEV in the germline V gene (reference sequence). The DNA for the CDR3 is TGTGCCAGCAGTACGACAGGAAACACTGAAGCTTTCTTT. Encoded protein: CASSTTGNTEAFF.

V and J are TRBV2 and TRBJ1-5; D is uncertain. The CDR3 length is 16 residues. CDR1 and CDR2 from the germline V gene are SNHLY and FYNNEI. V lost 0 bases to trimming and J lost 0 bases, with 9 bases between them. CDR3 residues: CASSEALAISNQPQHF. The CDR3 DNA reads TGTGCCAGCAGTGAAGCGCTGGCCATTAGCAATCAGCCCCAGCATTTT.

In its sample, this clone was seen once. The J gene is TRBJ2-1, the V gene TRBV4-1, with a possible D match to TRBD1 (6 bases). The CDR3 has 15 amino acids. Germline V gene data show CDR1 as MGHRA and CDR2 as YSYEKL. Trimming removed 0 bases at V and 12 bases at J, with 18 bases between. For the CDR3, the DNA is TGCGCCAGCAGCCAAGAAAAGGGACAAACTACCGGGCAGTTCTTC. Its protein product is CASSQEKGQTTGQFF.

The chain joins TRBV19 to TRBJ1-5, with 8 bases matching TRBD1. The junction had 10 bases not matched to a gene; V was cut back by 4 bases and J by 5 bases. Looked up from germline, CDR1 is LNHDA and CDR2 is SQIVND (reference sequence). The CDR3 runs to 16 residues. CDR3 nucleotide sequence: TGTGCCAGTAGTAAGACAGGGGCGTGGGGGGATCAGCCCCAGCATTTT. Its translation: CASSKTGAWGDQPQHF.

CDR3 loop: CASSPKRQETQYF. The CDR3 bases are TGTGCCAGCTCACCTAAGCGCCAAGAGACCCAGTACTTC. The J gene is TRBJ2-5, the V gene TRBV18, with D unresolved. The CDR3 spans 13 residues. Germline CDR1 and CDR2: KGHSH and LQKENI. Trimming removed 3 bases at V and 1 base at J, with 6 bases between.

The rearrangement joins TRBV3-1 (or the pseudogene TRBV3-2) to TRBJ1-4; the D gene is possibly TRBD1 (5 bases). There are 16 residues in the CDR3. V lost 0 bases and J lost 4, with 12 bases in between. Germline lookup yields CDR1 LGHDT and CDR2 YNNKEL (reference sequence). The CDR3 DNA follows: TGTGCCAGCAGCCAAGAGGGGGGAGGTGGTAATGAAAAACTGTTTTTT. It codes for CASSQEGGGGNEKLFF.

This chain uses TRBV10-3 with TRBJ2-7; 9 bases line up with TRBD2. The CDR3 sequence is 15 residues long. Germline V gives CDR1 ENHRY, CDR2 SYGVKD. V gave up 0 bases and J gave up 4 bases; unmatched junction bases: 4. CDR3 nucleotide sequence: TGTGCCATCAGTGAGTCGTCTAGCGGGGCTTACGAGCAGTACTTC. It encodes CAISESSSGAYEQYF.